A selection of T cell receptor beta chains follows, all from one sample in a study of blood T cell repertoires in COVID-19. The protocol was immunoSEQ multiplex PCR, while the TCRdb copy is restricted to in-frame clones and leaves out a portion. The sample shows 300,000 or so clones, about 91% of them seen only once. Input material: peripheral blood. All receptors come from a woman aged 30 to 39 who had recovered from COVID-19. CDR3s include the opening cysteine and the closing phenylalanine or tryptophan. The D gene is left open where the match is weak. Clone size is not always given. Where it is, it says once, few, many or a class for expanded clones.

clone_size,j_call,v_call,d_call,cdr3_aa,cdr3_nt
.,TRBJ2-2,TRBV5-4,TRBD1,CASSPEDRVGTGELFF,TGTGCCAGCAGCCCCGAGGACAGGGTCGGAACCGGGGAGCTGTTTTTT
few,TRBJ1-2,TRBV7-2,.,CASSFWGGPPNYGYTF,TGTGCCAGCAGCTTTTGGGGGGGACCCCCTAACTATGGCTACACCTTC
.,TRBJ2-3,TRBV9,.,CASSVGGFYTDTQYF,TGTGCCAGCAGCGTAGGAGGTTTTTACACAGATACGCAGTATTTT
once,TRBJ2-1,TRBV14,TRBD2,CASRGLAEGNEQFF,TGTGCCAGCCGAGGACTAGCGGAGGGTAATGAGCAGTTCTTC
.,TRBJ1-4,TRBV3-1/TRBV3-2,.,CASSQDGDTPEKLFF,TGTGCCAGCAGCCAAGATGGGGACACCCCAGAAAAACTGTTTTTT
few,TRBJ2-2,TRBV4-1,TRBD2,CASSQDTSGGLTGELFF,TGCGCCAGCAGCCAAGATACTAGCGGGGGGTTAACCGGGGAGCTGTTTTTT
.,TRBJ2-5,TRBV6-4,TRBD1,CASSNTMTGTETQYF,TGTGCCAGCAGTAACACCATGACAGGGACGGAGACCCAGTACTTC
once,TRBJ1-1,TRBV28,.,CASSSSGAGALEAFF,TGTGCCAGCAGCTCTAGTGGGGCAGGGGCGCTCGAAGCTTTCTTT
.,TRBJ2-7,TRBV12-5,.,CASAFGGSYEQYF,TGTGCTAGTGCCTTTGGAGGCAGCTACGAGCAGTACTTC
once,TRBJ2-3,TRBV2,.,CASSGRGLNSDTQYF,TGTGCCAGCAGTGGGAGGGGCTTAAATTCAGATACGCAGTATTTT
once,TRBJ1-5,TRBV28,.,CASSLYSQPQHF,TGTGCCAGCAGTCTCTACAGTCAGCCCCAGCATTTT
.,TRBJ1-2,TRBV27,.,CASSLKVSGYGYTF,TGTGCCAGCAGTTTAAAGGTCTCCGGGTATGGCTACACCTTC
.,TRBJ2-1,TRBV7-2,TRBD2,CASSPGTSNYNEQFF,TGTGCCAGCAGCCCCGGGACTAGCAACTACAATGAGCAGTTCTTC
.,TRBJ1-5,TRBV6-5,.,CATISGHSNQPQHF,TGTGCCACCATTTCAGGGCATAGCAATCAGCCCCAGCATTTT
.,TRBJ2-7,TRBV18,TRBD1,CASSPGQGQIYEQYF,TGTGCCAGCTCCCCGGGACAGGGTCAAATCTACGAGCAGTACTTC
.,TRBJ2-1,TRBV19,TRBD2,CASSIDGTNNEQFF,TGTGCCAGTAGTATAGATGGGACTAACAATGAGCAGTTCTTC
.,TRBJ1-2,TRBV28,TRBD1,CASSLGTAQGPNYGYTF,TGTGCCAGCAGTTTGGGGACAGCTCAAGGACCTAACTATGGCTACACCTTC
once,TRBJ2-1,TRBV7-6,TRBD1,CASSLLRVLDRGNNEQFF,TGTGCCAGCAGCTTACTTAGGGTTCTCGACAGGGGGAATAATGAGCAGTTCTTC
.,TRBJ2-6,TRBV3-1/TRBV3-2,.,CASSQGHSASGANVLTF,TGTGCCAGCAGCCAGGGACATTCGGCATCTGGGGCCAACGTCCTGACTTTC
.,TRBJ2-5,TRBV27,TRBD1,CASRRGQGALETQYF,TGTGCCAGCAGACGAGGACAGGGGGCTTTAGAGACCCAGTACTTC
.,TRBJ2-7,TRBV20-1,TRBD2,CSASPGTSGVLSYEQYF,TGCAGTGCTAGTCCCGGGACTAGCGGGGTACTGTCCTACGAGCAGTACTTC
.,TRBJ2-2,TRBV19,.,CASSIWGQDNTGELFF,TGTGCCAGTAGTATCTGGGGGCAGGACAACACCGGGGAGCTGTTTTTT
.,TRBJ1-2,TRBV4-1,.,CASSQEGPGAYYGYTF,TGCGCCAGCAGCCAAGAAGGCCCAGGGGCATACTATGGCTACACCTTC
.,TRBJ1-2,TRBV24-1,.,CATSDFPRGGYTF,TGTGCCACCAGTGATTTTCCCAGGGGAGGCTACACCTTC
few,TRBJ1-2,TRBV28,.,CASGRAGYGYTF,TGTGCCAGCGGCCGGGCGGGCTATGGCTACACCTTC
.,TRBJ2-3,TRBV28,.,CASSLGPRPHTDTQYF,TGTGCCAGCAGTTTAGGGCCACGGCCCCACACAGATACGCAGTATTTT
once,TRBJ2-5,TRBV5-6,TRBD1,CASSLVQGALETQYF,TGTGCCAGCAGCTTGGTTCAGGGGGCATTGGAGACCCAGTACTTC
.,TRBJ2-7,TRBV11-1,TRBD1,CASSYPQGQGTYEQYF,TGTGCCAGCAGCTACCCCCAGGGACAGGGGACCTACGAGCAGTACTTC